What follows are 14 T cell receptor beta chains derived from one specimen sequenced in a study of blood T cell repertoires in COVID-19. The table came from immunoSEQ multiplex PCR; TCRdb's copy has only in-frame clones and leaves some out. The top ten hold around 30% of the sample, which has 200,000 to 300,000 clones, over 70% seen once. The material sequenced was peripheral blood. The receptors were sampled from a man aged 40-50 years with acute or convalescent COVID-19.

The chain links TRBV5-1 to TRBJ1-1, with 7 bases matching TRBD1. V was pared by 0 bases and J by 2 bases, with 7 bases of the junction left unmatched. This CDR3 has 16 amino acids. Germline CDR1 SGHRS, CDR2 YFSETQ. The CDR3 bases are TGCGCCAGCAGCTTGGTTTTAGGGGGCAGAAACACTGAAGCTTTCTTT. This sequence encodes CASSLVLGGRNTEAFF.

This chain connects TRBV5-1 to TRBJ2-7; D is uncertain. Looked up from germline, CDR1 is SGHRS and CDR2 is YFSETQ. This CDR3 spans 16 amino acids. V lost 0 bases and J 0 bases, leaving 13 bases between the germline ends. CDR3: CASSLVLSSYSYEQYF. CDR3 nucleotides: TGCGCCAGCAGCTTGGTCCTCTCCTCGTACTCCTACGAGCAGTACTTC.

The gene calls are TRBV5-4 and TRBJ1-3; D gene unclear. V was cut by 0 bases and J by 3 bases, with 7 bases left in between. Germline V gene data show CDR1 as SGHNT and CDR2 as YYREEE (reference sequence). The CDR3 contains 14 residues. This chain's CDR3 is CASSLDSRGNTIYF. In nucleotides, the CDR3 is TGTGCCAGCAGCTTGGATTCTCGTGGAAACACCATATATTTT.

The V call is TRBV18, the J call TRBJ1-1, with D possibly TRBD1 on 5 matching bases. The V gene's germline CDR1 is KGHSH and CDR2 LQKENI. Trimming took off 3 bases at V and 1 base at J, with 12 bases between the two ends. This CDR3 spans 15 amino acids. The CDR3 region is CASSPLAGSNTEAFF. CDR3 nucleotide sequence: TGTGCCAGCTCACCGCTGGCAGGGTCGAACACTGAAGCTTTCTTT.

The chain has TRBV21-1 and TRBJ1-5; the table's D call of TRBD1 was not tested on the DNA. TRBV21-1 is shown as a pseudogene. There are 16 residues in the CDR3. CDR3 nucleotides: TGTGCCAGCAGCACGACGACAGGGGCGAGGAATCAGCCCCAGCATTTT. Its protein is CASSTTTGARNQPQHF.

The genes are TRBV27 and TRBJ2-7, with 7 bases fitting TRBD2. The length of the CDR3 is 16 residues. Per the germline V gene, CDR1 is MNHEY and CDR2 is SMNVEV (reference sequence). Trimming removed 2 bases from V and 1 base from J; junction bases left unmatched: 8. CDR3 DNA sequence: TGTGCCAGCAGTTTAGAGGGGACTACTCGTTCCTACGAGCAGTACTTC. Its translation: CASSLEGTTRSYEQYF.

The gene calls are TRBV9 and TRBJ1-4; D gene ambiguous. The CDR3 has 15 residues. The V and J ends lost 2 bases and 0 bases respectively, with 8 bases between them. Looked up from germline, CDR1 is SGDLS and CDR2 is YYNGEE. The CDR3 DNA is TGTGCCAGCAGCGTCTCCGGGACAACTAATGAAAAACTGTTTTTT. This translates into CASSVSGTTNEKLFF.

V gene TRBV5-4 combines with J gene TRBJ1-2; no definite D call. The length of the CDR3 is 14 residues. The germline V gene encodes CDR1 SGHNT and CDR2 YYREEE (reference sequence). V was pared by 2 bases and J by 1 base, with 9 bases between. CDR3 loop: CASSLAGDNYGYTF. Written as DNA, the CDR3 is TGTGCCAGCAGCTTAGCGGGAGATAACTATGGCTACACCTTC. Drawing the rest from reference TRBV5-4 and TRBJ1-2, the complete variable domain is ETGVTQSPTHLIKTRGQQVTLRCSSQSGHNTVSWYQQALGQGPQFIFQYYREEENGRGNFPPRFSGLQFPNYSSELNVNALELDDSALYLCASSLAGDNYGYTFGSGTRLTVV.

The chain couples TRBV7-3 to TRBJ2-3; TRBD2 is a possible D gene (6 bases). Per the germline V gene, CDR1 is SGHTA and CDR2 is FQGTGA. This CDR3 has 15 amino acids. V lost 3 bases, J lost 1 base, and 11 bases lay in between. The CDR3 DNA is TGTGCCAGCAGCTTCGGGAGTTGGGGCACAGATACGCAGTATTTT. Residues: CASSFGSWGTDTQYF.

This clone has only a few counts. The chain carries TRBV18 and TRBJ1-4; D is undetermined. Trimming removed 3 bases from V and 1 base from J, with 9 bases in between. This CDR3 region has 15 residues. CDR1 is KGHSH, CDR2 LQKENI, per germline. The CDR3 DNA is TGTGCCAGCTCACCGGAGACGGGAACTAATGAAAAACTGTTTTTT. Its translation: CASSPETGTNEKLFF.

V gene TRBV19 combines with J gene TRBJ1-2; D gene ambiguous. Trimming removed 0 bases at V and 5 bases at J, with 7 bases between. This CDR3 comprises 13 residues. In germline, CDR1 is LNHDA, CDR2 SQIVND (reference sequence). The CDR3 nucleotides are TGTGCCAGTAGTATAGAGACGGGTTATGGCTACACCTTC. Its protein product is CASSIETGYGYTF.

V is TRBV13 and J is TRBJ1-2; 12 bases match TRBD1. Germline assignment: CDR1 PRHDT and CDR2 FYEKMQ (reference sequence). J was trimmed by 3 bases and V by 2 bases; bases with no gene match: 7. This CDR3 is built from 17 residues. The CDR3 sequence is CASSLKGQGAPDYGYTF. The CDR3 nucleotides read TGTGCCAGCAGCTTAAAGGGACAGGGGGCGCCGGACTATGGCTACACCTTC.

This sequence joins TRBV6-5 and TRBJ2-7, with 9 positions matching TRBD2. Germline lookup yields CDR1 MNHEY and CDR2 SVGAGI. CDR3 length: 15 amino acids. V dropped 5 bases and J dropped 6; count of bases not matched to a gene: 11. DNA for the CDR3: TGTGCCAGCAGTCGCACCGGGACTAGCTTAGGCGAGCAGTACTTC. This codes for CASSRTGTSLGEQYF.

This clone has only a few counts. CDR3 in amino acids: CASSRGEGSGANVLTF. The DNA for the CDR3 is TGCGCCAGCAGCCGGGGGGAGGGCTCTGGGGCCAACGTCCTGACTTTC. The V gene is TRBV5-1, the J gene TRBJ2-6, with TRBD2 identical over 7 bases. Germline values: CDR1 SGHRS, CDR2 YFSETQ. V shed 4 bases, J shed 0 bases, and the junction held 4 bases outside the gene matches. CDR3 length: 16 amino acids.